Shown below are 30 T cell receptor beta chains from a single sample sequenced in a study of blood T cell repertoires in COVID-19. Generated by immunoSEQ multiplex PCR, the TCRdb table keeps only in-frame clones and is missing some. This table has roughly 70,000 clones, 85% to 90% appearing once. Sequencing used peripheral blood. These TCRs come from a man in his 70s with active COVID-19.

The chain links TRBV4-1 to TRBJ2-7; TRBD1 aligns across 8 bases. This CDR3 region has 18 residues. V lost 3 bases and J lost 0; bases outside the gene matches: 13. The V gene's germline CDR1 is MGHRA and CDR2 YSYEKL. The CDR3 loop reads CASSHLPDRADSSYEQYF. The CDR3 region has the DNA TGCGCCAGCAGCCACCTACCGGACAGGGCCGATAGCTCCTACGAGCAGTACTTC.

The V and J genes are TRBV24-1 and TRBJ2-5; 8 bases fit TRBD2. J gave up 1 base and V 3 bases, and 6 bases lay outside the gene matches. CDR3 length: 16 amino acids. CDR1 KGHDR and CDR2 SFDVKD come from the germline V gene. CDR3 bases: TGTGCCACCAGTGATCGGGGGGGGGACCCCCAAGAGACCCAGTACTTC. Protein: CATSDRGGDPQETQYF.

This rearrangement joins TRBV27 to TRBJ2-6, with TRBD1 matching 9 bases. Germline V lookup: CDR1 MNHEY, CDR2 SMNVEV (reference sequence). V shed 11 bases and J 3 bases; nucleotides not matched to a gene: 5. CDR3 length equals 14 residues. CDR3 amino acids: CAGGQGYGANVLTF. As DNA, the CDR3 is TGTGCCGGAGGACAGGGGTATGGGGCCAACGTCCTGACTTTC.

The rearrangement joins TRBV4-3 to TRBJ2-1, with D maybe TRBD1 (6 bases). CDR1 is LGHNA, CDR2 YSLEER, per germline. Trimming removed 3 bases from V and 2 bases from J, with 14 bases in between. The CDR3 length is 16 residues. The CDR3 nucleotides are TGCGCCAGCAGCCAGGAAGGGGGTGGTGCCTACAATGAGCAGTTCTTC. Translation: CASSQEGGGAYNEQFF.

The rearrangement links TRBV5-3 to TRBJ1-4; no definite D call. TRBV5-3 is classed as an ORF, of uncertain function. This CDR3 is built from 17 residues. Trimming left V 4 bases short and J 3 bases short, with 19 bases between. The CDR3 reads CARSDPDAGFANEKLFF. CDR3 DNA: TGTGCCAGAAGCGACCCCGACGCGGGTTTTGCTAATGAAAAACTGTTTTTT.

The chain joins TRBV19 to TRBJ2-2, with TRBD1 identical over 10 bases. From germline, CDR1 is LNHDA and CDR2 SQIVND (reference sequence). Losses at the gene ends were 6 bases for V and 4 bases for J; bases not matched to a gene: 2. This CDR3 has 14 residues. The CDR3 here is CASSGQGGTGELFF. The CDR3 nucleotides read TGTGCCAGTAGCGGACAGGGGGGCACCGGGGAGCTGTTTTTT.

This chain joins TRBV5-1 and TRBJ2-5; D gene unclear. The CDR3 totals 11 residues. V shed 4 bases and J shed 2 bases, with 3 bases lying between them. The germline CDR1 and CDR2 sequences are SGHRS and YFSETQ. The CDR3 nucleotides read TGCGCCAGCAGCCAGCAAGAGACCCAGTACTTC. It is translated as CASSQQETQYF.

The V gene is TRBV12-5, the J gene TRBJ1-3; D is possibly TRBD1 (5 bases). The V and J ends lost 0 bases and 4 bases respectively, with 16 bases between them. Germline V gene data show CDR1 as LGHNT and CDR2 as FRNRAP. This CDR3 comprises 17 residues. The CDR3 DNA reads TGTGCTAGTGGTTTGGTTCAGGGCAGGGCGTACGGAAACACCATATATTTT. It yields the protein CASGLVQGRAYGNTIYF.

This chain uses TRBV6-2 or TRBV6-3 with TRBJ2-5; TRBD2 agrees at 12 bases. The J segment lost 5 bases and the V segment lost 6 bases, leaving 4 bases of the junction unmatched. The CDR3 consists of 14 residues. The V gene's germline CDR1 is MNHEY and CDR2 SVGEGT. The CDR3 DNA reads TGTGCCAGCAGCCCCCTAGCGGGGGGGGAGACCCAGTACTTC. This encodes CASSPLAGGETQYF.

V usage is TRBV7-8 and J usage is TRBJ2-7; tentative D call: TRBD1 (6 bases). This CDR3 contains 17 residues. The V end was cut by 1 base, the J end by 3 bases, with 19 bases between. CDR1 and CDR2 from the germline V gene are SGHVS and FQNEAQ. CDR3 in amino acids: CASSLGTPLGHRYEQYF. The CDR3 bases are TGTGCCAGCAGCTTAGGGACCCCCTTGGGACACCGCTACGAGCAGTACTTC.

V is TRBV15 and J is TRBJ2-5; perhaps TRBD2 as D (6 bases). This CDR3 contains 13 residues. Trimming pared 7 bases from V and 5 bases from J, leaving 14 bases between. Germline V gene lookup returns CDR1 LNHNV and CDR2 YYDKDF (reference sequence). DNA of the CDR3: TGTGCCACCATCCCCCGCGGGACGGAGACCCAGTACTTC. As protein: CATIPRGTETQYF.

V and J are TRBV5-1 and TRBJ2-5; D is possibly TRBD2 (6 bases). Trimming took off 4 bases at V and 5 bases at J, with 18 bases between the two ends. Germline V gene data show CDR1 as SGHRS and CDR2 as YFSETQ. The CDR3 totals 15 residues. CDR3 nucleotide sequence: TGCGCCAGCAGCACGGGGGACTGCCTGAACGAGACCCAGTACTTC. This gives the protein CASSTGDCLNETQYF. Looking up the rest from reference TRBV5-1 and TRBJ2-5 gives the full variable domain: KAGVTQTPRYLIKTRGQQVTLSCSPISGHRSVSWYQQTPGQGLQFLFEYFSETQRNKGNFPGRFSGRQFSNSRSEMNVSTLELGDSALYLCASSTGDCLNETQYFGPGTRLLVL.

CDR3 in DNA: TGCGCCAGCAGCCCGACTAGCGGGAGGGCCCTCGAGCAGTACTTC. This sequence encodes CASSPTSGRALEQYF. The J gene is TRBJ2-7, the V gene TRBV4-3; 14 bases agree with TRBD2. Germline CDR1 reads LGHNA; CDR2 reads YSLEER. Trimming took 4 bases from V and 6 from J; bases not matched to a gene: 5. The CDR3 contains 15 residues.

This chain uses TRBV5-4 with TRBJ2-7; TRBD2 matches 7 bases. This CDR3 comprises 15 residues. With V trimmed by 1 base and J by 2 bases, 6 bases remained unmatched. CDR1 and CDR2 (germline): SGHNT, YYREEE (reference sequence). The chain's CDR3 is CASSLLASGAYEQYF. DNA of the CDR3: TGTGCCAGCAGCTTGCTTGCTAGCGGAGCCTACGAGCAGTACTTC.

The V call is TRBV30, the J call TRBJ2-7; TRBD2 aligns across 9 bases. The CDR3 covers 13 residues. Germline CDR1 reads GTSNPN; CDR2 reads SVGIG (reference sequence). The V and J ends lost 3 bases and 5 bases, in that order; junction bases with no gene match: 5. CDR3 in DNA: TGTGCCTGGAGGCAGGCGGGGGGGAACGAGCAGTACTTC. It encodes CAWRQAGGNEQYF.

In its sample, this clone was seen a few times. V is TRBV6-2 or TRBV6-3 and J is TRBJ1-2; TRBD1 matches at 12 bases. This CDR3 comprises 17 residues. The germline gives CDR1 MNHEY, CDR2 SVGEGT. J lost 4 bases, V lost 2 bases, and 8 bases had no gene match. This CDR3 is CASSYVGQGAIPYGYTF. CDR3 DNA: TGTGCCAGCAGTTACGTGGGACAGGGGGCCATCCCCTATGGCTACACCTTC.

The count of this clone is one. J is TRBJ2-2 and V is TRBV5-1; D unclear. This CDR3 is 14 amino acids long. Germline CDR1 SGHRS, CDR2 YFSETQ. V was trimmed by 1 base and J by 4 bases, leaving 8 bases between them. This CDR3 is CASSLHKSTGELFF. The CDR3 DNA is TGCGCCAGCAGCTTGCACAAAAGCACCGGGGAGCTGTTTTTT.

V and J are TRBV6-4 and TRBJ1-2; a weak D match, TRBD1 (6 bases). The CDR3 has 15 amino acids. Germline V gives CDR1 MRHNA, CDR2 SNTAGT. Deletions cut 6 bases from V and 8 bases from J, with 22 bases between. The CDR3 sequence is CASSTERGAQGGYTF. The DNA for the CDR3 is TGTGCCAGCAGCACCGAGCGGGGGGCCCAGGGCGGCTACACCTTC.

A few counts support this clone. The gene calls are TRBV7-8 and TRBJ2-2; 7 nucleotides match TRBD1. CDR3 length: 14 amino acids. Unmatched junction bases numbered 2, after V lost 4 bases and J lost 3 bases. CDR1 and CDR2 from the germline V gene are SGHVS and FQNEAQ. The CDR3 DNA reads as TGTGCCAGCAGCTCAGGGACAGACACCGGGGAGCTGTTTTTT. Amino acid sequence: CASSSGTDTGELFF.

J is TRBJ2-1 and V is TRBV30; possibly TRBD2 for D (6 bases). Germline V CDR1 and CDR2: GTSNPN, SVGIG (reference sequence). CDR3 size: 12 residues. Written as DNA, the CDR3 is TGTGGCGGGACCATTGCCTACAATGAGCAGTTCTTC. Protein product: CGGTIAYNEQFF.

The rearrangement links TRBV2 to TRBJ2-1; D is perhaps TRBD2 (8 bases). CDR3 length: 14 residues. V was cut by 6 bases and J by 6 bases, with 15 bases left in between. The V gene's germline CDR1 is SNHLY and CDR2 FYNNEI. DNA of the CDR3: TGTGCCAGCAGCCGGGAGGGGGCCCCCAATGAGCAGTTCTTC. Residues: CASSREGAPNEQFF.

This chain links TRBV18 with TRBJ2-3; D is unresolved. The CDR3 spans 15 residues. Germline V gene sequence: CDR1 KGHSH, CDR2 LQKENI. V was clipped by 2 bases and J by 2 bases, with 11 bases between them. The CDR3 region is CASSPVGLPTDTQYF. The CDR3, as DNA: TGTGCCAGCTCACCAGTTGGGCTCCCCACAGATACGCAGTATTTT.

Points on this clone: One end of the junction does not line up with germline, which may come from a read error. V is TRBV18 and J is TRBJ2-7; 7 bases fit TRBD1. The CDR3 runs to 15 residues. Germline CDR1 reads KGHSH; CDR2 reads LQKENI. DNA of the CDR3: TGTGCCAGCTCACCATCTGGCAGGGGGTCCTCCGAGCAGTACTTC. It encodes CASSPSGRGSSEQYF.

The chain is built from TRBV19 and TRBJ2-5, with D possibly TRBD2 on 6 matching bases. CDR3 length: 11 amino acids. CDR1 is LNHDA, CDR2 SQIVND, per germline (reference sequence). CDR3: CSAGPQETQYF. CDR3 DNA: TGTTCGGCGGGACCCCAAGAGACCCAGTACTTC.

The chain links TRBV7-6 to TRBJ2-5; TRBD2 agrees at 7 bases. Trimming at V came to 0 bases and at J to 5 bases, leaving 3 bases not matched to a gene. CDR1 is SGHVS, CDR2 FNYEAQ, per germline. CDR3 size: 14 residues. The CDR3 DNA reads as TGTGCCAGCAGCTTAGCCGTGGGAGGGGAGACCCAGTACTTC. It translates to CASSLAVGGETQYF.

The CDR3 loop reads CASRTGPMAKNIQYF. The CDR3 DNA follows: TGTGCCAGCCGGACAGGACCGATGGCCAAAAACATTCAGTACTTC. This chain joins TRBV2 and TRBJ2-4; 7 nucleotides align to TRBD1. V shed 8 bases, J shed 1 base, and the junction held 8 bases outside the gene matches. The CDR3 spans 15 residues. Germline-derived CDR1 and CDR2 are SNHLY and FYNNEI.

This rearrangement joins TRBV4-1 to TRBJ2-3, with 8 bases that match TRBD1. The CDR3 extends over 17 amino acids. Per germline, CDR1 MGHRA and CDR2 YSYEKL. With V trimmed by 4 bases and J by 4 bases, 13 bases remained unmatched. The CDR3 bases are TGCGCCAGCAGCCCCCCTACCGTCAGGGGGCAGGCAGATACGCAGTATTTT. Protein: CASSPPTVRGQADTQYF.

The table lists this clone with a count of one. The chain has TRBV3-1 (or the pseudogene TRBV3-2) and TRBJ2-7; D is ambiguous. Germline values: CDR1 LGHDT, CDR2 YNNKEL (reference sequence). This CDR3 comprises 12 residues. Trimming removed 3 bases from V and 6 bases from J, with 9 bases in between. In DNA, the CDR3 is TGTGCCAGCAGCCAGGCCCAGGCCGAGCAGTACTTC. It yields the protein CASSQAQAEQYF.

This sequence joins TRBV5-1 and TRBJ1-1; D remains ambiguous. The germline V gene encodes CDR1 SGHRS and CDR2 YFSETQ. Trimming removed 4 bases at V and 0 bases at J, with 13 bases between. The CDR3 sequence is 15 residues long. CDR3 nucleotides: TGCGCCAGCAGCCCCATGGGAGGGATGAACACTGAAGCTTTCTTT. Its protein product is CASSPMGGMNTEAFF.

The chain is built from TRBV5-4 and TRBJ1-1; D is unclear. The CDR3 length is 15 residues. Germline V gene sequence: CDR1 SGHNT, CDR2 YYREEE (reference sequence). The V end was cut by 1 base, the J end by 1 base, with 11 bases between. The CDR3 sequence: CASSLMGATNTEAFF. In DNA form, the CDR3 reads TGTGCCAGCAGCTTGATGGGAGCCACGAACACTGAAGCTTTCTTT.